The 4 T cell receptor beta chains below were found in one sample sequenced in a study of blood T cell repertoires in COVID-19. Method: immunoSEQ multiplex PCR; TCRdb's copy keeps in-frame clones and lacks some. This sample yields about 25,000 clones, of which 85% to 90% are seen a single time; over 4.5% belongs to the top ten. Sample: peripheral blood. All receptors come from a man aged 70 or older with active COVID-19.

The CDR3 is CASSNSDRGDTDTQYF. The CDR3 DNA follows: TGTGCCAGCAGCAATTCGGACAGGGGAGACACAGATACGCAGTATTTT. The chain has TRBV5-4 and TRBJ2-3; 9 positions match TRBD1. The J segment lost 2 bases and the V segment lost 4 bases, leaving 8 bases of the junction unmatched. The CDR3 is made up of 16 amino acids. The germline CDR1 and CDR2 sequences are SGHNT and YYREEE (reference sequence).

V usage is TRBV5-1 and J usage is TRBJ1-3; 7 bases map to TRBD1. The trim removed 7 bases at V and 0 bases at J, leaving 10 bases unmatched. Germline values: CDR1 SGHRS, CDR2 YFSETQ. The CDR3 runs 16 residues. The DNA of the CDR3 is TGCGCCAGCTGTGCCGGGACAGTGAGCTCTGGAAACACCATATATTTT. Its translation is CASCAGTVSSGNTIYF.

This clone was detected a few times. The CDR3 loop reads CATSDYDRASNQPQHF. CDR3 DNA: TGTGCCACCAGTGATTACGACAGGGCTAGCAATCAGCCCCAGCATTTT. The chain employs TRBV24-1 and TRBJ1-5; 7 nucleotides align to TRBD1. There are 16 residues in the CDR3. Germline values: CDR1 KGHDR, CDR2 SFDVKD. With 2 bases clipped from V and 0 bases from J, the junction kept 3 bases outside the gene matches.

This rearrangement joins TRBV10-3 to TRBJ1-1; 8 bases line up with TRBD1. The CDR3 extends over 14 amino acids. With 6 bases clipped from V and 4 bases from J, the junction kept 7 bases outside the gene matches. Germline loops: CDR1 ENHRY, CDR2 SYGVKD. The CDR3 spells CAISATGDGTEAFF. In nucleotides, the CDR3 is TGTGCCATCAGCGCGACAGGGGACGGCACTGAAGCTTTCTTT.